This TCR beta chain came from a study of blood T cell repertoires in COVID-19. CDR1 is SGHDT and CDR2 is YYEEEE in the germline V gene. The germline V and J ends were trimmed by 4 bases and 3 bases, with 8 bases remaining between them. The CDR3 totals 12 residues. TCRdb keeps only in-frame clones here, not all; method: immunoSEQ multiplex PCR. This table holds about 380,000 clones, 81% found once. This chain connects TRBV5-6 to TRBJ2-7, with D hard to call. The receptor was isolated from a human donor with acute or convalescent COVID-19. The donor label of this sample is uncertain. Material: peripheral blood. CDR3 sequence (DNA): TGTGCCAGCAGCGCCGTGCGCTACGAGCAGTACTTC. Its protein is CASSAVRYEQYF.